This is a list of T cell receptor beta chains from one sample in a study of T cell responses to AZD1222 COVID-19 vaccine. The protocol was immunoSEQ multiplex PCR, while the TCRdb copy is restricted to in-frame clones and leaves out a portion. The sample gives fewer than 200,000 clones, 87% of which show up once; roughly 1.1% is in the top ten. The source was peripheral blood, collected 28 days after the second AZD1222 dose. The source of these receptors is an adult who received the AZD1222 COVID-19 vaccine. Each CDR3 is given with its conserved first and last residue. D genes are given only for firm matches. Clone size, where shown, is once, few, many, or a class for clones that have expanded.

cdr3_nt,cdr3_aa,v_call,d_call,j_call,clone_size
TGTGCCAGCAGTGAACCACCACATGAAGCTTTCTTT,CASSEPPHEAFF,TRBV6-1,NA,TRBJ1-1,NA
TGTGCCAGCAGCTTAGGGCATAGGGCTTTCTTT,CASSLGHRAFF,TRBV11-2,NA,TRBJ1-1,NA
TGCGCCAGCAGTGATAGGACAGGGGTCACTGAAGCTTTCTTT,CASSDRTGVTEAFF,TRBV10-2,TRBD1,TRBJ1-1,NA
TGTGCCAGCAGTTTGGGACTAGCGAGGACCGGGGAGCTGTTTTTT,CASSLGLARTGELFF,TRBV6-2/TRBV6-3,TRBD2,TRBJ2-2,once
TGTGCCAGCACTTCCGACCGACAGGGGAACACTGAAGCTTTCTTT,CASTSDRQGNTEAFF,TRBV6-5,TRBD1,TRBJ1-1,NA
TGTGCCAGCAGCGTCGTTTCCGGGGAGCTGTTTTTT,CASSVVSGELFF,TRBV9,NA,TRBJ2-2,NA
TGTGCCAGCAGCCCCGGGGGACAGGGGGCCGACGAGCAGTACTTC,CASSPGGQGADEQYF,TRBV5-5,TRBD1,TRBJ2-7,NA
TGCGCCAGCAGCTGGGAGGGACGTAATGAAAAACTGTTTTTT,CASSWEGRNEKLFF,TRBV5-1,NA,TRBJ1-4,NA
TGTGCCAGCAGGGGCCCGGGACAGGGGATCCCCCGGGAAACTAATTCACCCCTCCACTTT,CASRGPGQGIPRETNSPLHF,TRBV2,TRBD1,TRBJ1-6,NA
TGTGCCAGCAGCTTTTCCTCGGGACGAGAGGAGCAGTTCTTC,CASSFSSGREEQFF,TRBV9,NA,TRBJ2-1,NA
TGTGCCAGCAGCCAAGCTATGGGGGATGGCTACACCTTC,CASSQAMGDGYTF,TRBV3-1/TRBV3-2,NA,TRBJ1-2,NA
TGCGCCAGCAGCCAAGATCCAGCGGGGGGGGCCTACGAGCAGTACTTC,CASSQDPAGGAYEQYF,TRBV4-1,TRBD2,TRBJ2-7,NA
TGTGCCACCAGCAGAGAGAAGTCCAGCTATCAGCCCCAGCATTTT,CATSREKSSYQPQHF,TRBV15,NA,TRBJ1-5,NA
TGTGCCAGCAGTGAGATAGGAACAGACTACTACGAGCAGTACTTC,CASSEIGTDYYEQYF,TRBV6-1,NA,TRBJ2-7,NA
TGTGCCAGCTCACCACCGGGCAGGGGGAATCAGCCCCAGCATTTT,CASSPPGRGNQPQHF,TRBV18,TRBD1,TRBJ1-5,once
TGTGCCAGCAGTTTAGCTTGGGATGGCTACACCTTC,CASSLAWDGYTF,TRBV12-3/TRBV12-4,NA,TRBJ1-2,NA
TGTGCCACCAGCAGAGGGCTCAAATCGGATACGCAGTATTTT,CATSRGLKSDTQYF,TRBV15,NA,TRBJ2-3,NA
TGCGCCAGCAGCTTGGAGAACTATGGCTACACCTTC,CASSLENYGYTF,TRBV5-1,NA,TRBJ1-2,NA
TGTGCCAGCAGTGCCCCGAGGCTTCAGAGCTCCTACGAGCAGTACTTC,CASSAPRLQSSYEQYF,TRBV6-1,NA,TRBJ2-7,NA
TGTGCCAGCAGCTCGCGCTTCGGCGCGGAGACCCAGTACTTC,CASSSRFGAETQYF,TRBV11-2,NA,TRBJ2-5,NA
TGTGCCAGCAGCACGGGGGGGACATTCTACGAGCAGTACTTC,CASSTGGTFYEQYF,TRBV6-5,TRBD2,TRBJ2-7,NA
TGTGCCAGCAGCCGGCTAGGGGGGAGCTCCTACAATGAGCAGTTCTTC,CASSRLGGSSYNEQFF,TRBV3-1/TRBV3-2,NA,TRBJ2-1,NA
TGTGCCAGCAGTTACGGGACAGAGAACACTGAAGCTTTCTTT,CASSYGTENTEAFF,TRBV5-4,TRBD1,TRBJ1-1,NA
TGTGCCAGTAGTAGCGCAGGGTCCAACTATGGCTACACCTTC,CASSSAGSNYGYTF,TRBV19,NA,TRBJ1-2,NA